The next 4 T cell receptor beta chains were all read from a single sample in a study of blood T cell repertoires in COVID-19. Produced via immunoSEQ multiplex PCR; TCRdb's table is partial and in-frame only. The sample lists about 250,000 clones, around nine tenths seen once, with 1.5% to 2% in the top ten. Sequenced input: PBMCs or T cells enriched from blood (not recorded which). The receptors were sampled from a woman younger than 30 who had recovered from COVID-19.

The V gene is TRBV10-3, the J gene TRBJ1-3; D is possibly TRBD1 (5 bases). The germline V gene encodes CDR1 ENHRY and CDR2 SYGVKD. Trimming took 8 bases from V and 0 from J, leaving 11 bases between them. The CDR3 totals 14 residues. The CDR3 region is CAIGSGGSGNTIYF. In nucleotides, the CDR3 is TGTGCCATCGGCTCCGGGGGCTCTGGAAACACCATATATTTT.

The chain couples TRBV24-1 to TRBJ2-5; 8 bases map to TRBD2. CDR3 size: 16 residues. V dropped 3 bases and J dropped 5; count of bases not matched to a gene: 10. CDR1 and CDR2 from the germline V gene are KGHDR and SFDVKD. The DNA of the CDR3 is TGTGCCACCAGTGATAATAGCGGGACGGTCTTCGAGACCCAGTACTTC. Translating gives CATSDNSGTVFETQYF.

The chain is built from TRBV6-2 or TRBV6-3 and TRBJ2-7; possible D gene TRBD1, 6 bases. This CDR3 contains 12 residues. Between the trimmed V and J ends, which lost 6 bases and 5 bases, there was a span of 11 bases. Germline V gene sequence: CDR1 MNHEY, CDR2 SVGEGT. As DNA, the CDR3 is TGTGCCAGCAGCCGACAGGTCCACGAGCAGTACTTC. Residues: CASSRQVHEQYF.

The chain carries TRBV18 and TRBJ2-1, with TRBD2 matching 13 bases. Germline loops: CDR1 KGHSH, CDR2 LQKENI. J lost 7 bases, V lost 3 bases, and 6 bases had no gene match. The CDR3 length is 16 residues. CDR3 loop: CASSPQGLAGWNEQFF. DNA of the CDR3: TGTGCCAGCTCACCCCAGGGACTAGCGGGATGGAATGAGCAGTTCTTC. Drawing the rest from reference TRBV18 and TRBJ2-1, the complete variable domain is NAGVMQNPRHLVRRRGQEARLRCSPMKGHSHVYWYRQLPEEGLKFMVYLQKENIIDESGMPKERFSAEFPKEGPSILRIQQVVRGDSAAYFCASSPQGLAGWNEQFFGPGTRLTVL.